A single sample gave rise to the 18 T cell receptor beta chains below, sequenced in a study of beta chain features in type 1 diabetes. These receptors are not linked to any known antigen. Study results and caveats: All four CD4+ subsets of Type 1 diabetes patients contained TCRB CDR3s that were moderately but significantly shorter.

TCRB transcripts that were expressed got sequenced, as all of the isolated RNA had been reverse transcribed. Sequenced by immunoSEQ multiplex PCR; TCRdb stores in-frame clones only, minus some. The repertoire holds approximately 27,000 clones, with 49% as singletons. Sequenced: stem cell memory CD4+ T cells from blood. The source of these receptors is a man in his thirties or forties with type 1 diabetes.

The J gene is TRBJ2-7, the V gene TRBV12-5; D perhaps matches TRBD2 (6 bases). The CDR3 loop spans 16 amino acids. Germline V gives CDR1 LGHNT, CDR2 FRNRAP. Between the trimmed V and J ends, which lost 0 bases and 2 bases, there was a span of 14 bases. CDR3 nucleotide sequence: TGTGCTAGTGGTTTGGTCCTTTCGGCGGGAACCTACGAGCAGTACTTC. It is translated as CASGLVLSAGTYEQYF.

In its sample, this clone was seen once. DNA of the CDR3: TGTGCCAGCAGGCAAGGACTAGCGTCAAGGGACCAGTACTTC. It specifies CASRQGLASRDQYF. The chain is built from TRBV6-1 and TRBJ2-5; 9 bases align to TRBD2. Germline loops: CDR1 MNHNS, CDR2 SASEGT. The CDR3 covers 14 residues. With V trimmed by 6 bases and J by 10 bases, 12 bases remained unmatched.

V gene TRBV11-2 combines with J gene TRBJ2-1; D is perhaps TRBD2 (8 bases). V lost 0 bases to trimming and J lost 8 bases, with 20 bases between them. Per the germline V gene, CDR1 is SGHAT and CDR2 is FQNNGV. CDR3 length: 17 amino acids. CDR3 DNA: TGTGCCAGCAGCTTAGATGACAGGGCGGGAGGTTGGGATGAGCAGTTCTTC. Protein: CASSLDDRAGGWDEQFF.

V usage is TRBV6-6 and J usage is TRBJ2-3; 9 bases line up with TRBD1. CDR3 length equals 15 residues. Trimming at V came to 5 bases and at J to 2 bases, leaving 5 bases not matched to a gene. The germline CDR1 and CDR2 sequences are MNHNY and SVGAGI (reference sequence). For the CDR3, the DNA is TGTGCCAGCAGTCAAGTACAGGGGGCCACAGATACGCAGTATTTT. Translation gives CASSQVQGATDTQYF.

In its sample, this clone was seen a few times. CDR3 nucleotide sequence: TGCGCCAGCAGCTTAGATACTAATGGGGCCAACGTCCTGACTTTC. Protein sequence: CASSLDTNGANVLTF. The V call is TRBV5-1, the J call TRBJ2-6, with D hard to call. The CDR3 length is 15 residues. Trimming pared 2 bases from V and 3 bases from J, leaving 9 bases between. Looked up from germline, CDR1 is SGHRS and CDR2 is YFSETQ.

The CDR3 region is CASLARGLDEKLFF. CDR3 sequence (DNA): TGTGCCAGCCTTGCCAGAGGCCTCGATGAAAAACTGTTTTTT. The chain has TRBV19 and TRBJ1-4; no definite D call. CDR3 length equals 14 residues. Per the germline V gene, CDR1 is LNHDA and CDR2 is SQIVND (reference sequence). Trimming pared 9 bases from V and 6 bases from J, leaving 17 bases between.

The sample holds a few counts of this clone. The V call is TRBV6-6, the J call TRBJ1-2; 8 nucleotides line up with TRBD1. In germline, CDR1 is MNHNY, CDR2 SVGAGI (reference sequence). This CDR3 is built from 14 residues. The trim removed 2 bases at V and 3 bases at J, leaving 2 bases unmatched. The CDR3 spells CASSYLQGDYGYTF. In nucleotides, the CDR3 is TGTGCCAGCAGTTACCTACAGGGGGACTATGGCTACACCTTC.

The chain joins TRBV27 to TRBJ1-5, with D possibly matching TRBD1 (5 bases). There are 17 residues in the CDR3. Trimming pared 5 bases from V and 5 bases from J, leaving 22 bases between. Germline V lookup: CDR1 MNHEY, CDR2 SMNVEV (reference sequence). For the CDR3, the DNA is TGTGCCAGCAGTCACAGGACGGGGGGAGTTTTAGATCAGCCCCAGCATTTT. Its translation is CASSHRTGGVLDQPQHF.

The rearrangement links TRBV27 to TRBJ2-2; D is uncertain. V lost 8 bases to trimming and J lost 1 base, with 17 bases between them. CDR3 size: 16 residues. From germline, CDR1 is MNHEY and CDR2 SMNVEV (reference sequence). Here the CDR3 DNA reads TGTGCCAGCCGATCCCTAAAGCGCGGGAACACCGGGGAGCTGTTTTTT. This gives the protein CASRSLKRGNTGELFF.

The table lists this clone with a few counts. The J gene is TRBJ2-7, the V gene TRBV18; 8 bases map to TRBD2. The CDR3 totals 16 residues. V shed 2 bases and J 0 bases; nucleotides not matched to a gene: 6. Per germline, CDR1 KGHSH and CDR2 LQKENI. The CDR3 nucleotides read TGTGCCAGCTCACCATATGGGAGCGGGAGCTCCTACGAGCAGTACTTC. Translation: CASSPYGSGSSYEQYF.

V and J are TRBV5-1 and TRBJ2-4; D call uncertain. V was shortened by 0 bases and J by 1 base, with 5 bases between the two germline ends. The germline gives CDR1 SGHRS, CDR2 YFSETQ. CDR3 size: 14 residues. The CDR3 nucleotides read TGCGCCAGCAGCTTGGGAGAGGCCAAAAACATTCAGTACTTC. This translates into CASSLGEAKNIQYF.

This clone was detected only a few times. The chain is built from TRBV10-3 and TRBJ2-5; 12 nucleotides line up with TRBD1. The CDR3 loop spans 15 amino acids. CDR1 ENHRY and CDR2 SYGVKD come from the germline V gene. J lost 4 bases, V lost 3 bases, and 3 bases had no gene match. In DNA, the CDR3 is TGTGCCATCAGTGACGGGACAGGGGGCCGAGAGACCCAGTACTTC. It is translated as CAISDGTGGRETQYF.

The CDR3, as DNA: TGTGCCAGCAGCTTAGTGGCAACAGGGGGCCGAACCGGGGAGCTGTTTTTT. Translated, it gives CASSLVATGGRTGELFF. This sequence joins TRBV11-2 and TRBJ2-2; 9 bases fit TRBD1. J gave up 5 bases and V 1 base, and 8 bases lay outside the gene matches. The CDR3 runs to 17 residues. The germline V gene encodes CDR1 SGHAT and CDR2 FQNNGV.

CDR3 sequence: CASRPTGTGNQPQHF. In nucleotides, the CDR3 is TGTGCCAGCAGGCCGACAGGGACGGGCAATCAGCCCCAGCATTTT. The gene calls are TRBV6-1 and TRBJ1-5; TRBD1 matches 7 bases. The CDR3 consists of 15 residues. Trimming cost V 6 bases and J 2 bases; bases outside gene matches: 7. The germline CDR1 and CDR2 sequences are MNHNS and SASEGT.

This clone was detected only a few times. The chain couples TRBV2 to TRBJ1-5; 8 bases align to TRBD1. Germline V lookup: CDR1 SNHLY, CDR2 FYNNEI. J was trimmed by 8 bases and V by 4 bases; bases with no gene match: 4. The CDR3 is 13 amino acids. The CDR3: CASSAQGGKPQHF. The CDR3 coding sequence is TGTGCCAGCAGTGCACAGGGGGGGAAGCCCCAGCATTTT.

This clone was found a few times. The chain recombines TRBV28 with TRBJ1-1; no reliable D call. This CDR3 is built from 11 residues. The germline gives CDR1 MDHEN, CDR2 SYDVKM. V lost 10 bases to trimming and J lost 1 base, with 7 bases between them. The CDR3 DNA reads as TGTGCCACAGTGCAGAACACTGAAGCTTTCTTT. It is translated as CATVQNTEAFF.

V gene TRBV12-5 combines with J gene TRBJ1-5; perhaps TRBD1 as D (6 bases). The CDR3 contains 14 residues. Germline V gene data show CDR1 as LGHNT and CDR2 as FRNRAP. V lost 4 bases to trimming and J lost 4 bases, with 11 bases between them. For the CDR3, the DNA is TGTGCTAGTGGTTGGGGGGGCCCTAATCAGCCCCAGCATTTT. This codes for CASGWGGPNQPQHF. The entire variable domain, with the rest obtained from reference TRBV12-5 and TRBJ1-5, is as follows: DARVTQTPRHKVTEMGQEVTMRCQPILGHNTVFWYRQTMMQGLELLAYFRNRAPLDDSGMPKDRFSAEMPDATLATLKIQPSEPRDSAVYFCASGWGGPNQPQHFGDGTRLSIL.

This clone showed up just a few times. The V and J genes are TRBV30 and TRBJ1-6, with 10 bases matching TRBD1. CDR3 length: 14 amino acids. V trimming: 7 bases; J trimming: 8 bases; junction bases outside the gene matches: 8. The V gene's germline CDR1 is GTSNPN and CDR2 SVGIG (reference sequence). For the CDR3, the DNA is TGTGCCTACCAGGGACAGGGGTTTGATTCACCCCTCCACTTT. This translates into CAYQGQGFDSPLHF.